Sequencing of this T cell receptor (beta chain) was carried out in a study of blood T cell repertoires in COVID-19. The protocol was immunoSEQ multiplex PCR, while the TCRdb copy is restricted to in-frame clones and leaves out a portion. In the table there are some 100,000 clones, roughly 90% of which are singletons. Trimming shortened V by 10 bases and J by 5 bases, and 18 bases separated the two germline ends. The CDR3 is 14 residues long. Germline V gene data show CDR1 as LNHDA and CDR2 as SQIVND (reference sequence). This receptor was identified in a man aged 65-85 years with acute or convalescent COVID-19. J is TRBJ1-5 and V is TRBV19; D possibly corresponds to TRBD1 (6 bases). The sequencing sample was made of peripheral blood. The CDR3: CATWDRGADQPQHF. CDR3 coding DNA: TGTGCCACCTGGGACCGGGGGGCGGATCAGCCCCAGCATTTT. Together with reference TRBV19 and TRBJ1-5, the CDR3 gives the full variable domain: DGGITQSPKYLFRKEGQNVTLSCEQNLNHDAMYWYRQDPGQGLRLIYYSQIVNDFQKGDIAEGYSVSREKKESFPLTVTSAQKNPTAFYLCATWDRGADQPQHFGDGTRLSIL.